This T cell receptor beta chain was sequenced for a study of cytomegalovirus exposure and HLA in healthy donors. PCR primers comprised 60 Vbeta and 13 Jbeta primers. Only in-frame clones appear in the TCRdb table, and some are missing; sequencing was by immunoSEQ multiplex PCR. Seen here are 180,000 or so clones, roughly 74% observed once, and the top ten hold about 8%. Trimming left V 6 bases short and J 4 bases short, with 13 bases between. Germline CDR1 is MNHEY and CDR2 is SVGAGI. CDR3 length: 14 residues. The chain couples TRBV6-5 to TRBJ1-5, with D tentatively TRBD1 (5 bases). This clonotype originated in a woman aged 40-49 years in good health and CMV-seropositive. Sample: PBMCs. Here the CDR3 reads CASSPGGGNQPQHF. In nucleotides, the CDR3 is TGTGCCAGCAGCCCGGGGGGGGGAAATCAGCCCCAGCATTTT.